The present T cell receptor (beta chain) was sequenced within a study of T cells in Graves' hyperthyroidism and ophthalmopathy. Study results and caveats: The model forecast ophthalmopathy, anticipating it by a median roughly 6.5 months before onset.

Unmatched junction bases numbered 4, after V lost 0 bases and J lost 6 bases. This CDR3 contains 14 residues. CDR1 SGHTS and CDR2 YDEGEE come from the germline V gene. This clonotype was seen repeatedly, ten times or more. Its cognate antigen is unknown. Under 3 months was the duration of disease in ophthalmopathy patients, who also had a Clinical Activity Score of at least 3 and a NOSPECS grade of at least 4. RNA transcripts provided the source from which TCR beta CDR3 regions were amplified. The TCR CDR3 first-round RT-PCR relied on the HTBI primer set. TCRdb processed the multiplex PCR reads anew with MiXCR; each CDR3 protein has one entry. The sample has some 570,000 distinct CDR3 sequences; 13% to 15% are singletons.

The chain employs TRBV5-8 and TRBJ2-3; TRBD2 aligns across 7 bases. The sequence was collected from a woman aged 18-35 years with Graves' ophthalmopathy. Sequenced sample: blood. The CDR3 here is CASSLGRERDTQYF. The CDR3 nucleotides read TGTGCCAGCAGCTTGGGGCGGGAGAGGGATACGCAGTATTTT.